This TCR beta chain comes out of a study of blood T cell repertoires in COVID-19. The protocol was immunoSEQ multiplex PCR, while the TCRdb copy is restricted to in-frame clones and leaves out a portion. The table includes a few hundred thousand clones, more than 70% detected once. Participants' own reports of clinical history determined their cohort assignment. The CDR3 spans 17 residues. The germline CDR1 and CDR2 sequences are ENHRY and SYGVKD. V shed 0 bases and J 2 bases; nucleotides not matched to a gene: 5. Sequenced: PBMCs or T cells enriched from blood (not recorded which). This chain joins TRBV10-3 and TRBJ2-3; 10 nucleotides align to TRBD2. This clonotype was obtained from a woman aged 18-29 years who had recovered from COVID-19. This CDR3 is CAISESSSGGYTDTQYF. The DNA for the CDR3 is TGTGCCATCAGTGAGTCGTCTAGCGGGGGCTACACAGATACGCAGTATTTT.